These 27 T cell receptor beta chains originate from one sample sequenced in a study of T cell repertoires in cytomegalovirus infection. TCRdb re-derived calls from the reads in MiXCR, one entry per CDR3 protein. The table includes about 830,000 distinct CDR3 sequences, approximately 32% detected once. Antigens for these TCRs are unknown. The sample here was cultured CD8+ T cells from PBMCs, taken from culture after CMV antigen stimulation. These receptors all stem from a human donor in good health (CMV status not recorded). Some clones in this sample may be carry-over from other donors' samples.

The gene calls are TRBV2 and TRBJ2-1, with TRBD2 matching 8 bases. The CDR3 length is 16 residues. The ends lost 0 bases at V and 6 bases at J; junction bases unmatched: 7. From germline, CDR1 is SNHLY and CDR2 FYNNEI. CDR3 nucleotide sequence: TGTGCCAGCAGTGAAGCGCGGGGGGCAAAGGGCAATGAGCAGTTCTTC. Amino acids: CASSEARGAKGNEQFF.

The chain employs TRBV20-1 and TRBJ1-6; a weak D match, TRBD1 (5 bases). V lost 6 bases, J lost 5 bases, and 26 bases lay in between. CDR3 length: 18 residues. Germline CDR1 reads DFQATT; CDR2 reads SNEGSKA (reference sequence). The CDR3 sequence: CSARPAGRSLGDNSPLHF. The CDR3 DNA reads TGCAGTGCCCGCCCGGCAGGGAGAAGCCTGGGGGATAATTCACCCCTCCACTTT.

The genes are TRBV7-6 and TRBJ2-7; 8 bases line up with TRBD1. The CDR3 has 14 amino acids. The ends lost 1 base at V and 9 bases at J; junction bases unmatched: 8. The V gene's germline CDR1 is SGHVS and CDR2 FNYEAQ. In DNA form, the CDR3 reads TGTGCCAGCAGCTTAGGAGAACAGGGGGAAAGGCAGTACGTC. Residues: CASSLGEQGERQYV.

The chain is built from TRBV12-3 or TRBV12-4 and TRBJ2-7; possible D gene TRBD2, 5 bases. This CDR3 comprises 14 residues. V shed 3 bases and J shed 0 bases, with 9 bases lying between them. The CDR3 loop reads CASSFAGFSYEQYV. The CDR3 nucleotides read TGTGCCAGCAGTTTCGCGGGTTTCTCCTACGAGCAGTACGTC.

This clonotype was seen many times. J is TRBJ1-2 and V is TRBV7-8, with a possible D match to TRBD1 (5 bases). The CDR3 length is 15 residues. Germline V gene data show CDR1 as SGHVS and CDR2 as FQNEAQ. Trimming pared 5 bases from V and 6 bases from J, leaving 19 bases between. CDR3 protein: CASSQRQGKLDGYTF. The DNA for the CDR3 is TGTGCCAGCAGCCAACGCCAGGGCAAATTAGATGGCTACACCTTC.

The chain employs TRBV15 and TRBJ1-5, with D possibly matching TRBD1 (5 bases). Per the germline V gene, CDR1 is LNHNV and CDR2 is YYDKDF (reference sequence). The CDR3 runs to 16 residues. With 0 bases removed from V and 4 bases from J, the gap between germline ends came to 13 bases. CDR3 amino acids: CATSRDRGRGNQPQHF. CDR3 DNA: TGTGCCACCAGCAGAGACCGAGGGAGGGGTAATCAGCCCCAGCATTTT.

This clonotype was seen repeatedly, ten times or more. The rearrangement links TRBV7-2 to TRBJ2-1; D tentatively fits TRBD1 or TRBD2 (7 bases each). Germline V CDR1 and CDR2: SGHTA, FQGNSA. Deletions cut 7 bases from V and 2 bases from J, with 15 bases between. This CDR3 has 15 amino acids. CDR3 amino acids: CASTQGGGPYNEQFF. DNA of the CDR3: TGTGCCAGCACCCAGGGGGGGGGTCCCTACAATGAGCAGTTCTTC. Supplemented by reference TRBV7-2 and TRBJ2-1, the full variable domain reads GAGVSQSPSNKVTEKGKDVELRCDPISGHTALYWYRQSLGQGLEFLIYFQGNSAPDKSGLPSDRFSAERTGGSVSTLTIQRTQQEDSAVYLCASTQGGGPYNEQFFGPGTRLTVL.

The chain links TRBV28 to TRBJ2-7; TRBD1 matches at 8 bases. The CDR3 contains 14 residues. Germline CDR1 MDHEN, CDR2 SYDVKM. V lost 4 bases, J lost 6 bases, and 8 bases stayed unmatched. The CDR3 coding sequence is TGTGCCAGCAGTTCACGGACAGGGTCTGGCGAGCAGTACTTC. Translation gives CASSSRTGSGEQYF.

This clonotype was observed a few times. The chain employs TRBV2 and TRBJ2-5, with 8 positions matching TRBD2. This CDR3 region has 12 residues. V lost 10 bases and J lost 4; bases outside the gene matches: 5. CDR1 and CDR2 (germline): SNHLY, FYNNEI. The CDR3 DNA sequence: TGTGCCACTCGGGGGGGCTTAGAGACCCAGTACTTC. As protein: CATRGGLETQYF.

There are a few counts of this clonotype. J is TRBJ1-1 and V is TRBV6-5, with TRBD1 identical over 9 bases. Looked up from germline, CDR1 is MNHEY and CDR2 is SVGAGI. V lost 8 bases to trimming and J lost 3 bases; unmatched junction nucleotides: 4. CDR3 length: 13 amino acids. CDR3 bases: TGTGCCAGCGGACAGGGGAAGGACACTGAAGCTTTCTTT. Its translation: CASGQGKDTEAFF.

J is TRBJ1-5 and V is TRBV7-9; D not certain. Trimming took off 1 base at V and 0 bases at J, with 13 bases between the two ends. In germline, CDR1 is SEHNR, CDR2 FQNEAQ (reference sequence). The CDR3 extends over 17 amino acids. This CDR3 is CASSLGPGGSSNQPQHF. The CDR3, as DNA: TGTGCCAGCAGCTTAGGTCCGGGAGGGTCTAGCAATCAGCCCCAGCATTTT.

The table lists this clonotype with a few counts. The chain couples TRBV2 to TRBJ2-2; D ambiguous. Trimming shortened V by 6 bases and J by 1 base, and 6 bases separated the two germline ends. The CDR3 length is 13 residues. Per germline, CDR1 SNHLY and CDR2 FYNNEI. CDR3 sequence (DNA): TGTGCCAGCAGGGCGGTGAACACCGGGGAGCTGTTTTTT. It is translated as CASRAVNTGELFF. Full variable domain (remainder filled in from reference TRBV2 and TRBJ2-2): EPEVTQTPSHQVTQMGQEVILRCVPISNHLYFYWYRQILGQKVEFLVSFYNNEISEKSEIFDDQFSVERPDGSNFTLKIRSTKLEDSAMYFCASRAVNTGELFFGEGSRLTVL.

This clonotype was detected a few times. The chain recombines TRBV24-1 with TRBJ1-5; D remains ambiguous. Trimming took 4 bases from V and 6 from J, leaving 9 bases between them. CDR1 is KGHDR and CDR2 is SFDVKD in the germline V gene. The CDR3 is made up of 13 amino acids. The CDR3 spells CATSEGDGQPQHF. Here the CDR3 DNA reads TGTGCCACCAGTGAAGGAGACGGTCAGCCCCAGCATTTT.

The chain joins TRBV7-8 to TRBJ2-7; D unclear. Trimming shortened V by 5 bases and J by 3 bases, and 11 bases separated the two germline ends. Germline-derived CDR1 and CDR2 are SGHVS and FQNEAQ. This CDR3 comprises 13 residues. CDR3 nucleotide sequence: TGTGCCAGCAGCCCCCAAAATGGCTACGAGCAGTACTTC. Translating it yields CASSPQNGYEQYF.

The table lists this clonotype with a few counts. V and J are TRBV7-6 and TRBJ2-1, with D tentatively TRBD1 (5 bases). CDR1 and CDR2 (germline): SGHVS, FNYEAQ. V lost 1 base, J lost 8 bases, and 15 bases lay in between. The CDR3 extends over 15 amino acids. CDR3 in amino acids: CASSLVVGRVDEQFF. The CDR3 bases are TGTGCCAGCAGCTTAGTCGTGGGGCGAGTCGATGAGCAGTTCTTC.

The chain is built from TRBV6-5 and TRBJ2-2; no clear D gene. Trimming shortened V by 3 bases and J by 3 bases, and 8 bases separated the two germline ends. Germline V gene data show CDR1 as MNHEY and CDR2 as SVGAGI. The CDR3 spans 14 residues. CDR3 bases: TGTGCCAGCAGTTATTACAGAGACACCGGGGAGCTGTTTTTT. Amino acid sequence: CASSYYRDTGELFF.

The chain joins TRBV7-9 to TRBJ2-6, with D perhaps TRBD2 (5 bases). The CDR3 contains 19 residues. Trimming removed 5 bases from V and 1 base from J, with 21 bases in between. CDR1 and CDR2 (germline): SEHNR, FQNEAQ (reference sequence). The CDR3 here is CASSGGGGSKFSGANVLTF. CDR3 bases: TGTGCCAGCAGCGGCGGCGGAGGCAGTAAGTTTTCTGGGGCCAACGTCCTGACTTTC. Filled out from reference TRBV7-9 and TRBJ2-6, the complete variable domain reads DTGVSQNPRHKITKRGQNVTFRCDPISEHNRLYWYRQTLGQGPEFLTYFQNEAQLEKSRLLSDRFSAERPKGSFSTLEIQRTEQGDSAMYLCASSGGGGSKFSGANVLTFGAGSRLTVL.

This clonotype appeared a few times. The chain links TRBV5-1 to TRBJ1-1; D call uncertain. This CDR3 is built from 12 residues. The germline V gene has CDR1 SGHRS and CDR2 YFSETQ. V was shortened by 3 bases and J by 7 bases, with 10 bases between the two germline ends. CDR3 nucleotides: TGCGCCAGCAGCTCGGGAGGTTATGAAGCTTTCTTT. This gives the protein CASSSGGYEAFF.

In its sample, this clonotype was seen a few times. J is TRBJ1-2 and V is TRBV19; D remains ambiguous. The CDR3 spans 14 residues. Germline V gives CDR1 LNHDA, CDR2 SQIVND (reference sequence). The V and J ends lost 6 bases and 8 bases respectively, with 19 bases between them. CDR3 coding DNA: TGTGCCAGTAGCAAAATGGAGGATTTGGGGGGCTACACCTTC. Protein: CASSKMEDLGGYTF.

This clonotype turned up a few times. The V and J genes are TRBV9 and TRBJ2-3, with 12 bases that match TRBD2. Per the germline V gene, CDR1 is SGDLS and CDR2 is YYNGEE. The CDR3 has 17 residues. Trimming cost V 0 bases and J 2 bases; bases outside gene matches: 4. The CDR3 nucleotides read TGTGCCAGCAGCGTAGGGACTAGCGGGGCGATCACAGATACGCAGTATTTT. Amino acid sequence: CASSVGTSGAITDTQYF. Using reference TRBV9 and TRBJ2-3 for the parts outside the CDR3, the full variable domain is DSGVTQTPKHLITATGQRVTLRCSPRSGDLSVYWYQQSLDQGLQFLIQYYNGEERAKGNILERFSAQQFPDLHSELNLSSLELGDSALYFCASSVGTSGAITDTQYFGPGTRLTVL.

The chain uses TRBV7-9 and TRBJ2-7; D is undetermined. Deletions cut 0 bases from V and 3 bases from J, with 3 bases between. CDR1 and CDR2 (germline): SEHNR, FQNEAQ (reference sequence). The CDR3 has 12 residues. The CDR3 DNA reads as TGTGCCAGCAGCTTAGCGATCTACGAGCAGTACTTC. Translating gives CASSLAIYEQYF.

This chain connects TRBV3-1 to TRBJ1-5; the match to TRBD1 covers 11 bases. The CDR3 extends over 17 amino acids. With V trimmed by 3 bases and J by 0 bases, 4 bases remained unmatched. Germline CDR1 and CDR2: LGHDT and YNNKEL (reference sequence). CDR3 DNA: TGTGCCAGCAGCCAGGGGACAGGGGGAAATAGCAATCAGCCCCAGCATTTT. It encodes CASSQGTGGNSNQPQHF.

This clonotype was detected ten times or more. As DNA, the CDR3 is TGTGCCAGCTCCCCTAGCGGGGGTAACTTCTACGAGCAGTACGTC. This encodes CASSPSGGNFYEQYV. The chain carries TRBV18 and TRBJ2-7, with 10 nucleotides matching TRBD2. There are 15 residues in the CDR3. CDR1 is KGHSH, CDR2 LQKENI, per germline. With 6 bases clipped from V and 3 bases from J, the junction kept 8 bases outside the gene matches.

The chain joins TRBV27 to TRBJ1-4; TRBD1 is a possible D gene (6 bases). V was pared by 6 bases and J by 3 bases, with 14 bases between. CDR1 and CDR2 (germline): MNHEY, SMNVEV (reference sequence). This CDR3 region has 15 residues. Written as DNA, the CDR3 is TGTGCCAGCAGGGGTCGGGGGGCTCCTAATGAAAAACTGTTTTTT. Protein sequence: CASRGRGAPNEKLFF.

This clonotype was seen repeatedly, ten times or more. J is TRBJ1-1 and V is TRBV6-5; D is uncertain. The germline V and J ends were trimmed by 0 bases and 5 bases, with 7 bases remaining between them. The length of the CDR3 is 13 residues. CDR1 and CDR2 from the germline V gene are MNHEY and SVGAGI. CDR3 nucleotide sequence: TGTGCCAGCAGTTACTCGTTGGGGACTGAAGCTTTCTTT. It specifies CASSYSLGTEAFF.

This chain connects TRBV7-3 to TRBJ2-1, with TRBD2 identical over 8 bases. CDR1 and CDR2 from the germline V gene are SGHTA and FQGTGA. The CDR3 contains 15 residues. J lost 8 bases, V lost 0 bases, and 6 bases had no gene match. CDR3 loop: CASSLTSGDWDEQFF. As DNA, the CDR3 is TGTGCCAGCAGCTTAACTAGCGGGGACTGGGATGAGCAGTTCTTC.

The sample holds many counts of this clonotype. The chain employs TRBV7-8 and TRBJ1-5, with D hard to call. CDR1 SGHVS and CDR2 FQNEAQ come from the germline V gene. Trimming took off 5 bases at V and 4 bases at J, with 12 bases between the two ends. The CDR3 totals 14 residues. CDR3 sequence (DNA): TGTGCCAGCAGCCCCGACAACCCGAATCAGCCCCAGCATTTT. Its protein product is CASSPDNPNQPQHF.